The clone carrying this TCR beta chain showed up many times. This CDR3 is built from 16 residues. V lost 0 bases, J lost 1 base, and 10 bases lay in between. From germline, CDR1 is SGHDT and CDR2 YYEEEE. This entry comes from a study of CD8 T cells in ankylosing spondylitis. TCRdb re-analysed the 5' RACE reads in MiXCR, keeping a single row per CDR3 protein. Here the sample spans about 260,000 distinct CDR3 sequences, roughly 25% being singletons. This sequence joins TRBV5-6 and TRBJ1-4; D call uncertain. This receptor was obtained from a male donor with ankylosing spondylitis or in good health (not recorded which). Specimen: blood, either unsorted or a sorted T cell fraction (not recorded which). CDR3 bases: TGTGCCAGCAGCTTGGAGGTGCGGGGAACTAATGAAAAACTGTTTTTT. Its translation: CASSLEVRGTNEKLFF.